This T cell receptor (beta chain) derives from a study of technical replicates of blood from a few donors. Repertoires were generated with immunoSEQ multiplex PCR, while TCRdb's copy carries only in-frame clones and drops some. The table shows tens of thousands of clones, with less than 95% occurring only once. Per germline, CDR1 SGHDT and CDR2 YYEEEE. The J segment lost 5 bases and the V segment lost 6 bases, leaving 10 bases of the junction unmatched. The CDR3 is 15 residues long. The origin of this receptor is a human donor in good health. Some clones in this sample may be carry-over from other donors' samples. This chain joins TRBV5-6 and TRBJ2-1, with 8 bases lining up with TRBD2. The source material was PBMCs. CDR3 nucleotides: TGTGCCAGCACCTACGGACTAGCAGGGAACAATGAGCAGTTCTTC. Translation gives CASTYGLAGNNEQFF.